Given below is one T cell receptor beta chain in context. Its antigen is still unknown. This entry belongs to a study of T cell responses to AZD1222 COVID-19 vaccine. Notes on the study in general: Possibly, clonal diversity was underestimated; donors were largely white British and included more females.

The assay was immunoSEQ multiplex PCR, and TCRdb's table has in-frame clones only and misses some. This sample has some 84,000 clones, with about 90% found just once. This TCR was recovered from an adult in good health. The source material was peripheral blood, sampled on day 0 of AZD1222 vaccination.

The CDR3 loop reads CASSVRDSSIRGGTNEQFF. The CDR3 bases are TGTGCCAGCAGCGTCCGGGACAGCAGTATTAGAGGGGGAACCAATGAGCAGTTCTTC. The chain couples TRBV7-8 to TRBJ2-1, with 7 nucleotides matching TRBD1. V gave up 5 bases and J gave up 6 bases; unmatched junction bases: 22. This CDR3 is 19 amino acids long. Germline V gene sequence: CDR1 SGHVS, CDR2 FQNEAQ.